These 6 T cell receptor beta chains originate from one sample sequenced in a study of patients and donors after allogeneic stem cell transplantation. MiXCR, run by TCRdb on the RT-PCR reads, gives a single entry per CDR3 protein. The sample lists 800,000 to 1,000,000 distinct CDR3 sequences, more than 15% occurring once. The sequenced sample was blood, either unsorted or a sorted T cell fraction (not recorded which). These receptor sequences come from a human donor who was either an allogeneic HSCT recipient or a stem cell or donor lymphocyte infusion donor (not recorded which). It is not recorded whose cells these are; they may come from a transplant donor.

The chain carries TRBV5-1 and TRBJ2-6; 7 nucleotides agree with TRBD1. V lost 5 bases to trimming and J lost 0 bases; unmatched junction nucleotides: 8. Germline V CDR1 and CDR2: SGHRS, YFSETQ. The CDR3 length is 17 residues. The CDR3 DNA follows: TGCGCCAGCAGAGGGGGCGCGGCAGACTCTGGGGCCAACGTCCTGACTTTC. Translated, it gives CASRGGAADSGANVLTF.

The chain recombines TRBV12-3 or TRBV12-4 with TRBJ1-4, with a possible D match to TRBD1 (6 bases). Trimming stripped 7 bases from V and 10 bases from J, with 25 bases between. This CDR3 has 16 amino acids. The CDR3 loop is CASTLLLQGKFGKLFF. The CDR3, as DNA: TGTGCCAGCACCCTTCTCCTTCAGGGGAAGTTTGGAAAACTGTTTTTT.

The CDR3 region is CASSGWDSLRGETQYF. The CDR3 DNA follows: TGTGCCAGCAGCGGATGGGACAGCCTTAGGGGGGAGACCCAGTACTTC. The J gene is TRBJ2-5, the V gene TRBV7-2, with TRBD1 matching 7 bases. The J segment lost 5 bases and the V segment lost 5 bases, leaving 14 bases of the junction unmatched. The CDR3 sequence is 16 residues long. Germline CDR1 is SGHTA and CDR2 is FQGNSA.

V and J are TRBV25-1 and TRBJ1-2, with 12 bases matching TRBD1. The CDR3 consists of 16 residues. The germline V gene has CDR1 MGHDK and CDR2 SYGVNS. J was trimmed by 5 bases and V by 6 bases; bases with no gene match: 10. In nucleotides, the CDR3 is TGTGCCAGCAGCTCCGGGACAGGGGGCCGCCCTTATGGCTACACCTTC. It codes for CASSSGTGGRPYGYTF.

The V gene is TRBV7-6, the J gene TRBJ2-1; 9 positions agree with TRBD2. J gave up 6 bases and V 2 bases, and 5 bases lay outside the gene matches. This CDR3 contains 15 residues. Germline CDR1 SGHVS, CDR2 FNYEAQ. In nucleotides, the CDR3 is TGTGCCAGCAGCTTAATAGCGGGAGTTCCCAATGAGCAGTTCTTC. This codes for CASSLIAGVPNEQFF.

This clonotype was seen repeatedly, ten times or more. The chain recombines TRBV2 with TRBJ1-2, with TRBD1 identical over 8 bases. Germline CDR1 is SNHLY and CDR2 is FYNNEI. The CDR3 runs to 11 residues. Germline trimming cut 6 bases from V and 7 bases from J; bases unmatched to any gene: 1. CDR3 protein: CASRDRVGYTF. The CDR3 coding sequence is TGTGCCAGCAGGGACAGGGTTGGCTACACCTTC.